The clone carrying this TCR beta chain has a handful of counts. Using immunoSEQ multiplex PCR, the repertoire was profiled, and TCRdb retains in-frame clones only, with some absent. Among about 250,000 clones, 82% were seen once, and the ten largest hold approximately 4.5%. Germline CDR1 reads SGHTS; CDR2 reads YDEGEE. Trimming left V 2 bases short and J 1 base short, with 12 bases between. The CDR3 sequence is 15 residues long. These data come from a study of blood T cell repertoires in COVID-19. Overall study: Samples taken during acute and convalescent COVID-19 were collected in the United States, Italy and Spain. The cDNA or gDNA used as material had been derived from T cells, B-cell-depleted T cells, or PBMCs.

Material for sequencing was peripheral blood. This receptor was identified in a woman aged 65 to 85 with acute or convalescent COVID-19. The chain couples TRBV5-8 to TRBJ1-2; D is possibly TRBD1 (5 bases). For the CDR3, the DNA is TGTGCCAGCAGCTTAGGGCAGGGTCTTAACTATGGCTACACCTTC. Translating gives CASSLGQGLNYGYTF.